The sequence of this TCR beta chain was determined in a study of cytomegalovirus exposure and HLA in healthy donors. General study points: Sequencing depth across donors, presence/absence analyses assumed, was roughly uniform. Many donors carried some public TCRs, although rarity characterized most TCR sequences.

This clone has only a few counts. Antigen: not known. Primers included in the PCR were 60 Vbeta and 13 Jbeta primers. Repertoires were generated with immunoSEQ multiplex PCR, while TCRdb's copy carries only in-frame clones and drops some. Found here are 150,000 to 190,000 clones, around 80% of them singletons; the top ten hold around 1.5%. Germline V gene sequence: CDR1 SEHNR, CDR2 FQNEAQ (reference sequence). The CDR3 runs to 15 residues. After removal of 5 bases from V and 3 bases from J, the junction contained 10 bases not matched to a gene. The sample consisted of PBMCs. The chain couples TRBV7-9 to TRBJ2-7; 7 bases map to TRBD1. This clonotype was sampled from a man between 18 and 35 years old in good health and CMV-seronegative. The CDR3 loop is CASSALGQISYEQYF. Here the CDR3 DNA reads TGTGCCAGCAGCGCGCTGGGACAGATCAGCTACGAGCAGTACTTC.